Below, 18 T cell receptor beta chains from the same sample are listed, as sequenced in a study of shared clonotypes between healthy human individuals. The assay was immunoSEQ multiplex PCR, and TCRdb's table has in-frame clones only and misses some. The sample holds over 2 million clones, around 90% seen once. The sequenced material came from naive CD4+ T cells from PBMCs. The subset: CD45RA+ positively selected. Every receptor here comes from a man aged 18 to 29 in good health. Some clones in this sample may be carry-over from other donors' samples.

This CDR3 reads CASRRLLLAKNIQYF. CDR3 nucleotide sequence: TGTGCCAGCAGACGACTACTCCTAGCCAAAAACATTCAGTACTTC. This chain connects TRBV2 to TRBJ2-4, with a weak D call TRBD2 (5 bases). V was shortened by 6 bases and J by 0 bases, with 12 bases between the two germline ends. This CDR3 spans 15 amino acids. Germline CDR1 SNHLY, CDR2 FYNNEI.

The chain combines TRBV4-2 with TRBJ2-3; TRBD2 aligns across 13 bases. V lost 0 bases and J lost 6; bases outside the gene matches: 6. Looked up from germline, CDR1 is LGHNA and CDR2 is YNFKEQ. This CDR3 contains 17 residues. As DNA, the CDR3 is TGTGCCAGCAGCCAAGATGGACTAGCGGGAGAAGCTGATACGCAGTATTTT. Amino acids: CASSQDGLAGEADTQYF.

The genes are TRBV10-3 and TRBJ2-5; D could derive from TRBD1 or TRBD2 (5 bases each). V was cut by 8 bases and J by 4 bases, with 17 bases left in between. Germline V CDR1 and CDR2: ENHRY, SYGVKD. This CDR3 has 14 residues. The CDR3 DNA sequence: TGTGCCATCGGTTTGGGGGAGAGGGGAGAGACCCAGTACTTC. Translation gives CAIGLGERGETQYF.

The chain uses TRBV7-2 and TRBJ2-3; D is ambiguous. The CDR3 sequence is 13 residues long. V lost 4 bases and J lost 2, with 7 bases in between. Germline V gives CDR1 SGHTA, CDR2 FQGNSA. This CDR3 reads CASSSELTDTQYF. In DNA form, the CDR3 reads TGTGCCAGCAGCTCCGAACTCACAGATACGCAGTATTTT.

The V gene is TRBV6-5, the J gene TRBJ2-7; perhaps TRBD2 as D (6 bases). Germline V gives CDR1 MNHEY, CDR2 SVGAGI. Trimming removed 2 bases at V and 3 bases at J, with 17 bases between. The CDR3 is made up of 16 amino acids. The DNA for the CDR3 is TGTGCCAGCAGTTACGGAACGGGACTTCTACACTACGAGCAGTACTTC. It codes for CASSYGTGLLHYEQYF.

The gene calls are TRBV7-8 and TRBJ2-5, with D maybe TRBD2 (5 bases). Trimming pared 3 bases from V and 7 bases from J, leaving 15 bases between. The CDR3 is 14 amino acids. Looked up from germline, CDR1 is SGHVS and CDR2 is FQNEAQ. The CDR3 DNA follows: TGTGCCAGCAGCTTTATTCCGGGGAAGGGGACCCAGTACTTC. It is translated as CASSFIPGKGTQYF.

The chain couples TRBV18 to TRBJ2-3; no firm D call. Germline-derived CDR1 and CDR2 are KGHSH and LQKENI. V was clipped by 0 bases and J by 6 bases, with 13 bases between them. The CDR3 is 15 amino acids. Here the CDR3 DNA reads TGTGCCAGCTCACCACCCGCAGAACCTAGGGATACGCAGTATTTT. Translated: CASSPPAEPRDTQYF.

The gene calls are TRBV9 and TRBJ2-7, with D perhaps being TRBD1 or TRBD2 (5 bases each). The length of the CDR3 is 16 residues. In germline, CDR1 is SGDLS, CDR2 YYNGEE. V was clipped by 0 bases and J by 7 bases, with 20 bases between them. This CDR3 is CASSVGRNIGEGEQYF. The CDR3 DNA reads as TGTGCCAGCAGCGTAGGTCGTAACATCGGAGAGGGGGAGCAGTACTTC.

The chain uses TRBV29-1 and TRBJ2-5; maybe TRBD1 (5 bases). V was cut by 7 bases and J by 9 bases, with 21 bases left in between. The CDR3 loop spans 13 amino acids. Looked up from germline, CDR1 is SQVTM and CDR2 is ANQGSEA. In nucleotides, the CDR3 is TGCAGCGCCCTGGGGCACCAAAGGGTGGCCCAGTACTTC. It yields the protein CSALGHQRVAQYF.

On this clone itself: Other DNA sequences within the sample encode an identical CDR3. V gene TRBV5-1 combines with J gene TRBJ2-3; 8 positions agree with TRBD1. CDR3 size: 14 residues. V was clipped by 4 bases and J by 6 bases; unmatched bases: 7. Germline CDR1 SGHRS, CDR2 YFSETQ. The CDR3 loop reads CASSPRTGTDTQYF. The DNA for the CDR3 is TGCGCCAGCAGCCCTAGGACAGGGACCGATACGCAGTATTTT.

The sample holds one count of this clone. The chain couples TRBV20-1 to TRBJ1-4, with D uncertain. V was pared by 3 bases and J by 6 bases, with 5 bases between. Germline CDR1 and CDR2: DFQATT and SNEGSKA (reference sequence). The CDR3 is 11 amino acids. The CDR3 sequence is CSARKYEKLFF. In DNA, the CDR3 is TGCAGTGCTAGGAAGTATGAAAAACTGTTTTTT.

The chain employs TRBV28 and TRBJ1-2; 7 nucleotides agree with TRBD1. The CDR3 spans 14 residues. The ends lost 5 bases at V and 4 bases at J; junction bases unmatched: 7. Per the germline V gene, CDR1 is MDHEN and CDR2 is SYDVKM. CDR3 nucleotide sequence: TGTGCCAGCAGTACGGGACAGAGAGTCTATGGCTACACCTTC. Protein: CASSTGQRVYGYTF.

This rearrangement joins TRBV28 to TRBJ1-1; no reliable D call. Germline CDR1 reads MDHEN; CDR2 reads SYDVKM. The CDR3 extends over 12 amino acids. Trimming took 2 bases from V and 10 from J, leaving 11 bases between them. CDR3 nucleotides: TGTGCCAGCAGTTTAACGGTCCCCAGAGCTTTCTTT. Amino acids: CASSLTVPRAFF.

This chain connects TRBV28 to TRBJ1-5; tentative D call: TRBD1 (6 bases). Trimming cost V 2 bases and J 6 bases, with 14 bases left between them. The CDR3 contains 15 residues. CDR1 is MDHEN and CDR2 is SYDVKM in the germline V gene. The CDR3 coding sequence is TGTGCCAGCAGTTTAGGGACAATAGACCGTCAGCCCCAGCATTTT. It encodes CASSLGTIDRQPQHF. Using reference TRBV28 and TRBJ1-5 for the parts outside the CDR3, the full variable domain is DVKVTQSSRYLVKRTGEKVFLECVQDMDHENMFWYRQDPGLGLRLIYFSYDVKMKEKGDIPEGYSVSREKKERFSLILESASTNQTSMYLCASSLGTIDRQPQHFGDGTRLSIL.

This chain uses TRBV30 with TRBJ1-5, with no clear D. Trimming took off 2 bases at V and 7 bases at J, with 18 bases between the two ends. This CDR3 has 15 amino acids. Germline CDR1 GTSNPN, CDR2 SVGIG (reference sequence). The CDR3 DNA reads TGTGCCTGGAGTCCCCCCGGCACGACAAGCCAGCCCCAGCATTTT. Protein: CAWSPPGTTSQPQHF. The whole variable domain, filled in from reference TRBV30 and TRBJ1-5, reads SQTIHQWPATLVQPVGSPLSLECTVEGTSNPNLYWYRQAAGRGLQLLFYSVGIGQISSEVPQNLSASRPQDRQFILSSKKLLLSDSGFYLCAWSPPGTTSQPQHFGDGTRLSIL.

V and J are TRBV27 and TRBJ2-7; 7 bases are shared with TRBD1. Germline assignment: CDR1 MNHEY and CDR2 SMNVEV (reference sequence). The CDR3 loop spans 15 amino acids. Unmatched junction bases numbered 10, after V lost 2 bases and J lost 6 bases. The CDR3 sequence: CASSLPSTGTSEQYF. In nucleotides, the CDR3 is TGTGCCAGCAGTTTACCTTCGACAGGGACGTCCGAGCAGTACTTC.

This clone was counted only a few times. The genes are TRBV6-5 and TRBJ2-7; D may be TRBD2 (6 bases). The length of the CDR3 is 14 residues. The germline V gene has CDR1 MNHEY and CDR2 SVGAGI. With 7 bases removed from V and 3 bases from J, the gap between germline ends came to 16 bases. This CDR3 is CASTRPGGNYEQYF. The DNA for the CDR3 is TGTGCCAGCACTCGACCCGGGGGTAACTACGAGCAGTACTTC.

The chain recombines TRBV10-3 with TRBJ2-2; maybe TRBD2 (5 bases). V was shortened by 6 bases and J by 6 bases, with 20 bases between the two germline ends. This CDR3 region has 16 residues. Germline V gene lookup returns CDR1 ENHRY and CDR2 SYGVKD. CDR3 sequence (DNA): TGTGCCATCAGGGACGGACTTTCGTTTTCAGCCGGGGAGCTGTTTTTT. This codes for CAIRDGLSFSAGELFF.